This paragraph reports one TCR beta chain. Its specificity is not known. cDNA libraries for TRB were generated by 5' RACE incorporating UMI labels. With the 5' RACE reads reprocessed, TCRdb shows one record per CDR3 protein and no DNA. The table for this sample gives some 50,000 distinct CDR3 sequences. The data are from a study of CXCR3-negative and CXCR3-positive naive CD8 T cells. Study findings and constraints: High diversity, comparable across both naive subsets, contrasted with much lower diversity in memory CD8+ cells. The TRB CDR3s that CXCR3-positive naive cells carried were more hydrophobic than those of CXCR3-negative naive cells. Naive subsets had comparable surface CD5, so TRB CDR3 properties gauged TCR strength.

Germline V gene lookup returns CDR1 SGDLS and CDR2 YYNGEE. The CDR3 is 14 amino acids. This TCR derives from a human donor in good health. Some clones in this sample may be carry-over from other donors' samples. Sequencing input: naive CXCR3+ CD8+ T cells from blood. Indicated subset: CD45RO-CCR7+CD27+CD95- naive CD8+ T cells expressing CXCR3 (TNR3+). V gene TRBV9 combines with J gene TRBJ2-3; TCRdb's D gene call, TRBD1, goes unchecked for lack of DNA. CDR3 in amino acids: CASSVQGNTDTQYF.